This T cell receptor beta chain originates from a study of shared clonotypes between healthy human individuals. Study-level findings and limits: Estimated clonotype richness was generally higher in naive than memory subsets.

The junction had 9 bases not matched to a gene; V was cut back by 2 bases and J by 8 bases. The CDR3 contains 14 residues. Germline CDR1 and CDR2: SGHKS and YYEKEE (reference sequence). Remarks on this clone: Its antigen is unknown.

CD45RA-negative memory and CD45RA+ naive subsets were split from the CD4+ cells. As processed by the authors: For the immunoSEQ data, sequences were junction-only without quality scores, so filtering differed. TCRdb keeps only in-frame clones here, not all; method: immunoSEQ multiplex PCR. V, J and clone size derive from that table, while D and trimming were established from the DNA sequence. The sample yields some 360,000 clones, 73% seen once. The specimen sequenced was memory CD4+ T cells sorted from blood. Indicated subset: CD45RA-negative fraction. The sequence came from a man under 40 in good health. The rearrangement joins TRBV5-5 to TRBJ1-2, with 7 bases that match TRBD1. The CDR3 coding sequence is TGTGCCAGCAGCTTTAACAGGGGAGTAGGAGGCTACACCTTC. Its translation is CASSFNRGVGGYTF.